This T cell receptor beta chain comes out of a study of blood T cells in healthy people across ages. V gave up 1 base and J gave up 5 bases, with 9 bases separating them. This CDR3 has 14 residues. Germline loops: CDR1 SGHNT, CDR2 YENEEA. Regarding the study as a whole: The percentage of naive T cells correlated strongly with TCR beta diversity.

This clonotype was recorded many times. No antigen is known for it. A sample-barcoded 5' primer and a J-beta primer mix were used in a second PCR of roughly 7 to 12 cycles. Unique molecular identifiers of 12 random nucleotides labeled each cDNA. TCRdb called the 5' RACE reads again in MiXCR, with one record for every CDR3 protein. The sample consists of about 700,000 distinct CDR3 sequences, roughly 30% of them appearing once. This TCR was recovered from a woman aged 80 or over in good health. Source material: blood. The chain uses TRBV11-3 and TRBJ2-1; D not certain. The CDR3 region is CASSLGLYDNEQFF. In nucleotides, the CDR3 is TGTGCCAGCAGCTTAGGACTCTATGACAATGAGCAGTTCTTC. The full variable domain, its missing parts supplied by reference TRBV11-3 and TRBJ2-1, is EAGVVQSPRYKIIEKKQPVAFWCNPISGHNTLYWYLQNLGQGPELLIRYENEEAVDDSQLPKDRFSAERLKGVDSTLKIQPAELGDSAVYLCASSLGLYDNEQFFGPGTRLTVL.